This T cell receptor (beta chain) was identified in a study of CD8 T cells in ankylosing spondylitis. Study-level findings and limits: Made up of fewer than ten highly homologous variants, a TCR beta motif appeared characteristic of ankylosing spondylitis blood. Clones linked to disease were reported to show significant enrichment in matched ankylosing spondylitis synovial fluid.

Per the germline V gene, CDR1 is SQVTM and CDR2 is ANQGSEA. Deletions cut 2 bases from V and 3 bases from J, with 11 bases between. CDR3 size: 14 residues. Using quantitative 5'-RACE with molecular barcodes, the authors made TCR beta libraries. One entry per CDR3 protein results from TCRdb running MiXCR on the 5' RACE reads. The table lists 670,000 or so distinct CDR3 sequences, around a fifth of them singletons. With regard to this clonotype: Its matching antigen is unknown.

Sequencing used blood, either unsorted or a sorted T cell fraction (not recorded which). The chain recombines TRBV29-1 with TRBJ2-1; D unresolved. The source is a male donor with ankylosing spondylitis. DNA of the CDR3: TGCAGCGTTGAACCCACAGACGACTACAATGAGCAGTTCTTC. Protein product: CSVEPTDDYNEQFF.